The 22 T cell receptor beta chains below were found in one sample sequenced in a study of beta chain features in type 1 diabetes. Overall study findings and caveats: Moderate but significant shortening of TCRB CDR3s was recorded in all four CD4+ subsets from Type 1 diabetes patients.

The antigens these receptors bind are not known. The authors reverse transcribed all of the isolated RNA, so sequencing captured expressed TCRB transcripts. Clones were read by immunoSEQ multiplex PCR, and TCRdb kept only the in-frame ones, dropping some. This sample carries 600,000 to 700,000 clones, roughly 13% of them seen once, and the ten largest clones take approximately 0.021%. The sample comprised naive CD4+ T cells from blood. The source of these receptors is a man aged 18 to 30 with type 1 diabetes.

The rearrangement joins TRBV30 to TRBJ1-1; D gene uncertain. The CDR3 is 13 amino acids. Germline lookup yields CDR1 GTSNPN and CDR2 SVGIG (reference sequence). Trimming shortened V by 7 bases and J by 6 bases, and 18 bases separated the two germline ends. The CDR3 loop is CAYQGPRGSEAFF. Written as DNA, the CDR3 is TGTGCCTATCAAGGCCCCCGAGGATCTGAAGCTTTCTTT. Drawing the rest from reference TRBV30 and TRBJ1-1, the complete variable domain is SQTIHQWPATLVQPVGSPLSLECTVEGTSNPNLYWYRQAAGRGLQLLFYSVGIGQISSEVPQNLSASRPQDRQFILSSKKLLLSDSGFYLCAYQGPRGSEAFFGQGTRLTVV.

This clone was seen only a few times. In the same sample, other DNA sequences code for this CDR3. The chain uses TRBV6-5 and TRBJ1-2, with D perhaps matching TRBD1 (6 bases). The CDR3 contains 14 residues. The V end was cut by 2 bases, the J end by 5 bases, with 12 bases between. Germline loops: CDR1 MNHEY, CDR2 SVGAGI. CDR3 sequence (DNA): TGTGCCAGCAGTTACCGAGGGACAAATTATGGCTACACCTTC. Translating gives CASSYRGTNYGYTF.

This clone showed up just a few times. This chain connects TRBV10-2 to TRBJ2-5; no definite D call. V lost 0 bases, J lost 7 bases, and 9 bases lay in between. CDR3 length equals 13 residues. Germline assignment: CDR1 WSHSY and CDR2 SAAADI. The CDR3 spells CASSESTVGTQYF. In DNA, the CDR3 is TGCGCCAGCAGTGAGTCGACTGTCGGGACCCAGTACTTC.

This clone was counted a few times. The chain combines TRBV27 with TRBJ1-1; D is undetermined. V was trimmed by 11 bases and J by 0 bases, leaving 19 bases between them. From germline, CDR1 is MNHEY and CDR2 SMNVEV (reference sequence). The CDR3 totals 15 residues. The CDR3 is CAAKVAAAMNTEAFF. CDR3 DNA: TGTGCCGCGAAAGTGGCGGCCGCAATGAACACTGAAGCTTTCTTT.

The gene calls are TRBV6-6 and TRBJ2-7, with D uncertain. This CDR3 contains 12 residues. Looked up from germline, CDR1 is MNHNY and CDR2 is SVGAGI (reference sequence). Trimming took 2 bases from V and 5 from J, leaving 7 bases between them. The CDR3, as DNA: TGTGCCAGCAGTTACCCTCGAGACGAGCAGTACTTC. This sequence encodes CASSYPRDEQYF.

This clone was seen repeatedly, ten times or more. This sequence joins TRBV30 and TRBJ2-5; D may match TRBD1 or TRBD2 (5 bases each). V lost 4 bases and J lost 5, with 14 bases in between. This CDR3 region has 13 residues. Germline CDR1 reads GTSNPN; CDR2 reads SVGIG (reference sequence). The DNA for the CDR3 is TGTGCCTGGACAGGGACCCGCGGGGAGACCCAGTACTTC. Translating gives CAWTGTRGETQYF.

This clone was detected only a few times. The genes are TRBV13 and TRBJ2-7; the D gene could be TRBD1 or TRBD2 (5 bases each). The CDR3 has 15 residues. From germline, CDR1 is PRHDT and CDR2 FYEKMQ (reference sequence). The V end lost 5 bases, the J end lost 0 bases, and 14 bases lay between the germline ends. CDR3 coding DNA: TGTGCCAGCAGCACCACGGGACCAATCTCCTACGAGCAGTACTTC. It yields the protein CASSTTGPISYEQYF.

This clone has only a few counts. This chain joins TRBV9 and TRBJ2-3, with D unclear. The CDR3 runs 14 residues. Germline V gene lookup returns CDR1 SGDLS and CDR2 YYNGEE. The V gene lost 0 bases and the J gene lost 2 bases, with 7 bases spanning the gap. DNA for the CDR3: TGTGCCAGCAGCGTAGACAGAACCACAGATACGCAGTATTTT. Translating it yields CASSVDRTTDTQYF.

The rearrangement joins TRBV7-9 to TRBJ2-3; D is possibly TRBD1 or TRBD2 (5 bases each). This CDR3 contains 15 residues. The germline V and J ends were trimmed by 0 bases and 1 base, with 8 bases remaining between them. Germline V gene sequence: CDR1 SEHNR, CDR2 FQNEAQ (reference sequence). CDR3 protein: CASSLARDGTDTQYF. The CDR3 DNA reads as TGTGCCAGCAGCTTAGCCAGGGACGGCACAGATACGCAGTATTTT.

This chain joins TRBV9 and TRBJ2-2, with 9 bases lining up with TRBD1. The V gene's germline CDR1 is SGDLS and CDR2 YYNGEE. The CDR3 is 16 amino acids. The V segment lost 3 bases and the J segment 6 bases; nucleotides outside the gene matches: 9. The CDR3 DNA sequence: TGTGCCAGCAGCGCCGAGGGGACAGGGAGAGCCGGGGAGCTGTTTTTT. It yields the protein CASSAEGTGRAGELFF. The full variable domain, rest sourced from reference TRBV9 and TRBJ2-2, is DSGVTQTPKHLITATGQRVTLRCSPRSGDLSVYWYQQSLDQGLQFLIQYYNGEERAKGNILERFSAQQFPDLHSELNLSSLELGDSALYFCASSAEGTGRAGELFFGEGSRLTVL.

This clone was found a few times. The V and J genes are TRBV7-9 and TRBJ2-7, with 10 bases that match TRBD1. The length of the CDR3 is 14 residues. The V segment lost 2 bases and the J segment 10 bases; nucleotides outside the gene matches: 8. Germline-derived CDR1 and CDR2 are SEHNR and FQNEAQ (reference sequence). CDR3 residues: CASSLIGTGEEQYF. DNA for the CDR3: TGTGCCAGCAGCTTAATTGGGACAGGGGAAGAACAGTACTTC.

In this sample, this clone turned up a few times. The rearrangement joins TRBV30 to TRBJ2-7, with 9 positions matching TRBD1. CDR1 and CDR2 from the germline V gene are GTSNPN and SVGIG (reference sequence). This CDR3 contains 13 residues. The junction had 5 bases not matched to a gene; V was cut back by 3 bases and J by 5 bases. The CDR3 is CAWRTGGINEQYF. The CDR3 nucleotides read TGTGCCTGGAGGACAGGGGGGATAAACGAGCAGTACTTC.

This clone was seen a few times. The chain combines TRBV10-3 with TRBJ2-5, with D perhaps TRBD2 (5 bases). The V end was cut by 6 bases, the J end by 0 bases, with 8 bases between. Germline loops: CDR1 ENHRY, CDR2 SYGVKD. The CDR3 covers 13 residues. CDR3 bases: TGTGCCATCAGCCCCGGGAACCAAGAGACCCAGTACTTC. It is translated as CAISPGNQETQYF.

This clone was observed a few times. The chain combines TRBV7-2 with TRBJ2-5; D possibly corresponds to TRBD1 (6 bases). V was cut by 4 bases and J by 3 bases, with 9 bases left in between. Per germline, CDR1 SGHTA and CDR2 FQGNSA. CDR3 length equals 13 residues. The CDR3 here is CASSSNREETQYF. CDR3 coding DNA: TGTGCCAGCAGCTCAAACAGGGAAGAGACCCAGTACTTC. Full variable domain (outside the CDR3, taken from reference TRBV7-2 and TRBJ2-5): GAGVSQSPSNKVTEKGKDVELRCDPISGHTALYWYRQSLGQGLEFLIYFQGNSAPDKSGLPSDRFSAERTGGSVSTLTIQRTQQEDSAVYLCASSSNREETQYFGPGTRLLVL.

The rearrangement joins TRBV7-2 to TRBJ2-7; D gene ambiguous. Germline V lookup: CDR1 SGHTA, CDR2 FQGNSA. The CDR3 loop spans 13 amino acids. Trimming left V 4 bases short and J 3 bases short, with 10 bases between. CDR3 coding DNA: TGTGCCAGCAGCTCTCCCAGAAACTACGAGCAGTACTTC. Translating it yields CASSSPRNYEQYF.

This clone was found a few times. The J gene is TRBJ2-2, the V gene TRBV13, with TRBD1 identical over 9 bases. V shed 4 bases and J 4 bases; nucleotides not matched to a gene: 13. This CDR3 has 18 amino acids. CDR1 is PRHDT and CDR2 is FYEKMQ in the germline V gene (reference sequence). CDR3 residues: CASSSSDRGRPGTGELFF. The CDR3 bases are TGTGCCAGCAGCTCCTCGGACAGGGGCCGGCCCGGCACCGGGGAGCTGTTTTTT.

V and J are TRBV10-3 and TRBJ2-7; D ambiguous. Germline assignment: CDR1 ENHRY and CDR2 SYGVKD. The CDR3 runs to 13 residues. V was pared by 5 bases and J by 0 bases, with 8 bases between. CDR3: CAISPNPSYEQYF. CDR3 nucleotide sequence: TGTGCCATCAGTCCCAACCCCTCCTACGAGCAGTACTTC.

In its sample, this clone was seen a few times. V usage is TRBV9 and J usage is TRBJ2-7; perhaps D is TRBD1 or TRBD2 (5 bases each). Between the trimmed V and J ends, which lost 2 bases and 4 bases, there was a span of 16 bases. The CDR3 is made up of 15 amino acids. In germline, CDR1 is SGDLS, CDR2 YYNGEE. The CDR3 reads CASSVLSGHMYEQYF. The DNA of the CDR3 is TGTGCCAGCAGCGTCCTCTCGGGGCATATGTACGAGCAGTACTTC.

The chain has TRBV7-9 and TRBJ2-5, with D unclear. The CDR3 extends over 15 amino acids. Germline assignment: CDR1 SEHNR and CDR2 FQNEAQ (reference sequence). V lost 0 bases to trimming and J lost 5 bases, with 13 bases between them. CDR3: CASSLALGLRETQYF. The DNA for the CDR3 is TGTGCCAGCAGCTTAGCGCTTGGATTGAGGGAGACCCAGTACTTC.

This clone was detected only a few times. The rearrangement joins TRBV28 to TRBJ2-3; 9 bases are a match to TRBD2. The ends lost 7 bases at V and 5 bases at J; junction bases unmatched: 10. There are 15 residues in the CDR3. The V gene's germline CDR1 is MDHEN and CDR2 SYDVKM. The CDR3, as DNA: TGTGCCAGCAATTTCGCGGGGGGGCCGGGAGATACGCAGTATTTT. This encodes CASNFAGGPGDTQYF.

CDR3 sequence reads: CASSSAQGSSYNEQFF. The CDR3 DNA reads as TGTGCCAGCAGCTCGGCACAGGGGAGCTCCTACAATGAGCAGTTCTTC. The chain carries TRBV7-7 and TRBJ2-1; 7 bases are a match to TRBD1. V was clipped by 4 bases and J by 0 bases; unmatched bases: 6. Germline CDR1 is SSHAT and CDR2 is FNYEAQ (reference sequence). The CDR3 runs 16 residues.

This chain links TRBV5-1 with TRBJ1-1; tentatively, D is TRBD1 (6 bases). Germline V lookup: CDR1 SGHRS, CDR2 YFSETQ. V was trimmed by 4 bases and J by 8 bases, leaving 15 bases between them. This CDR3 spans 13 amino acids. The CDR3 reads CASSLGGTAEAFF. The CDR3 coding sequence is TGCGCCAGCAGCCTAGGGGGTACAGCCGAAGCTTTCTTT.